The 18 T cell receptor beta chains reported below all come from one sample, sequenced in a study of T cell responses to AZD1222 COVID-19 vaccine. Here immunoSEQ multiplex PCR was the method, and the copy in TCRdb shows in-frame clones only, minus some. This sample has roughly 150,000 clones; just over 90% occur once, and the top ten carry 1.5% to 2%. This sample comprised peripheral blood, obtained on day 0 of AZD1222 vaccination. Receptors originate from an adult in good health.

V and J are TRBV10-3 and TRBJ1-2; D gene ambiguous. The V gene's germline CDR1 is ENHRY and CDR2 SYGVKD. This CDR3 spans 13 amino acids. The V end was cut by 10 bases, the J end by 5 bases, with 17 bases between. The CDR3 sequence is CASWPGRPYGYTF. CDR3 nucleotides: TGTGCCAGTTGGCCGGGCCGACCGTATGGCTACACCTTC.

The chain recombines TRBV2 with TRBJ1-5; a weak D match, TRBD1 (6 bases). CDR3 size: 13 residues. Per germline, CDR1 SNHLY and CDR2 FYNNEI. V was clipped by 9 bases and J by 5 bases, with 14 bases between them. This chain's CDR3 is CASTGTTYQPQHF. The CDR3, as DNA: TGTGCCAGTACCGGGACAACGTATCAGCCCCAGCATTTT.

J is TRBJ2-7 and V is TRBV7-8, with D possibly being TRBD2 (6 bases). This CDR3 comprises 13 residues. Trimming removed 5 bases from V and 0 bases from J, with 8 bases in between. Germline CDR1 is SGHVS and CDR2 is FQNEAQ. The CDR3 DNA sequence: TGTGCCAGCAGCGGAGGGAGCTCCTACGAGCAGTACTTC. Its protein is CASSGGSSYEQYF.

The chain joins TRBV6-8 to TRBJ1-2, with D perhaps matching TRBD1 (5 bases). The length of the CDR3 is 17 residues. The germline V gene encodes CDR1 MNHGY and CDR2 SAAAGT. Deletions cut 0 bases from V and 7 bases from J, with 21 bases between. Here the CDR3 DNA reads TGTGCCAGCAGTTACTCGATGTGCCAGGGCCGTCCTGGTGGCTACACCTTC. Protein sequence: CASSYSMCQGRPGGYTF.

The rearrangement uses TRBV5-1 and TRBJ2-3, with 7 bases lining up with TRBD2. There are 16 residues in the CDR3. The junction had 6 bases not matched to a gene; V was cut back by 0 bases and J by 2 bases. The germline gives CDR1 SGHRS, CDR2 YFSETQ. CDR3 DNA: TGCGCCAGCAGCTTGGCCGGTAGCGGGCACACAGATACGCAGTATTTT. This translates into CASSLAGSGHTDTQYF.

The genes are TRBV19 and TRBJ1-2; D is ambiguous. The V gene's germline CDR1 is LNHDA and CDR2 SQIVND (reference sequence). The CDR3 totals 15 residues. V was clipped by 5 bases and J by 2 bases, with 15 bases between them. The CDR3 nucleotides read TGTGCCAGTAGTTTAAAAATGGACGAAAACTATGGCTACACCTTC. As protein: CASSLKMDENYGYTF.

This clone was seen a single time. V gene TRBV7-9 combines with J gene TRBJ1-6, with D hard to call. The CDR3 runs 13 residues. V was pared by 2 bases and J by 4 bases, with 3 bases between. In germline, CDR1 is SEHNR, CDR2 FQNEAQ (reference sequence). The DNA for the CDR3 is TGTGCCAGCAGCTTAACTTATAATTCACCCCTCCACTTT. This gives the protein CASSLTYNSPLHF.

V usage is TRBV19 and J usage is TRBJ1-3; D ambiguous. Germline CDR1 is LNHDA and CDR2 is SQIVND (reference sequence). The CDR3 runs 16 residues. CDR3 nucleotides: TGTGCTTCCTCCTCTGGGATCCTATCACCTGGAAACACCATATATTTT. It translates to CASSSGILSPGNTIYF.

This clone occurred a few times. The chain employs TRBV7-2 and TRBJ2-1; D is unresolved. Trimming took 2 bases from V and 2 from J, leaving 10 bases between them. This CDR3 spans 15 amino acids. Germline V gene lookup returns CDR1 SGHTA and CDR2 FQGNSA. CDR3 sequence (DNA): TGTGCCAGCAGCTTAAGGTATCCGGCCTACAATGAGCAGTTCTTC. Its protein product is CASSLRYPAYNEQFF.

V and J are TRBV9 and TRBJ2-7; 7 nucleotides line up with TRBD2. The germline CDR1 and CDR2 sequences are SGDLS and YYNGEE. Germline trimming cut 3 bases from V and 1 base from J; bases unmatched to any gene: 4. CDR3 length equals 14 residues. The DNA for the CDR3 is TGTGCCAGCAGCGGTAGTAGCGGGTCCTACGAGCAGTACTTC. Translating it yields CASSGSSGSYEQYF. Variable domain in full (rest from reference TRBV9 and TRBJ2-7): DSGVTQTPKHLITATGQRVTLRCSPRSGDLSVYWYQQSLDQGLQFLIQYYNGEERAKGNILERFSAQQFPDLHSELNLSSLELGDSALYFCASSGSSGSYEQYFGPGTRLTVT.

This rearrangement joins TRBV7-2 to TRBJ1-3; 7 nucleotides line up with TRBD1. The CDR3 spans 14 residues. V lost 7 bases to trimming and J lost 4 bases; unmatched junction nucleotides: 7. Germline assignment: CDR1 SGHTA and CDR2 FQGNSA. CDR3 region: CASNPGQPGNTIYF. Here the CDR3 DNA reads TGTGCCAGCAACCCGGGACAGCCCGGAAACACCATATATTTT.

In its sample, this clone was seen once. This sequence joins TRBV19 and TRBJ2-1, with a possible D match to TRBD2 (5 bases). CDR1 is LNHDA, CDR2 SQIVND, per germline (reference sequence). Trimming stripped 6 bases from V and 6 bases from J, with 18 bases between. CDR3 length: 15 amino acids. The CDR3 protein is CASSPVAGYRNEQFF. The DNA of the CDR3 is TGTGCCAGTAGCCCAGTGGCGGGCTATCGCAATGAGCAGTTCTTC.

CDR3 in amino acids: CASSYSAVYQETQYF. CDR3 DNA: TGTGCCAGCAGTTACTCGGCGGTGTACCAAGAGACCCAGTACTTC. V and J are TRBV6-2 or TRBV6-3 and TRBJ2-5; the D is unclear. Trimming left V 0 bases short and J 0 bases short, with 8 bases between. The CDR3 extends over 15 amino acids. The germline gives CDR1 MNHEY, CDR2 SVGEGT.

CDR3 sequence (DNA): TGTGCCAGCAGTTTATTCGGTGTCAACGAGCAGTACTTC. Protein product: CASSLFGVNEQYF. V gene TRBV28 combines with J gene TRBJ2-7; the D is unclear. The germline V gene has CDR1 MDHEN and CDR2 SYDVKM. V lost 1 base and J 5 bases, leaving 9 bases between the germline ends. The CDR3 sequence is 13 residues long.

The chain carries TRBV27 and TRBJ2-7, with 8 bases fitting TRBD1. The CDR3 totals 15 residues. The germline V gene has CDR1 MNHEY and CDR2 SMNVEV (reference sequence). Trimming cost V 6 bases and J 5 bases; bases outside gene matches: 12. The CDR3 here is CASRPSRETGDEQYF. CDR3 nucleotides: TGTGCCAGCAGACCTTCACGGGAGACAGGGGACGAGCAGTACTTC.

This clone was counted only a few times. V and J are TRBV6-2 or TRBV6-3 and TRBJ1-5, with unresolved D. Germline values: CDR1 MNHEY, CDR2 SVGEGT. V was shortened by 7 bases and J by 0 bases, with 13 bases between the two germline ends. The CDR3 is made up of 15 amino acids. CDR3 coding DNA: TGTGCCAGCACCCCGGCTGAGCTTAGCAATCAGCCCCAGCATTTT. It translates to CASTPAELSNQPQHF.

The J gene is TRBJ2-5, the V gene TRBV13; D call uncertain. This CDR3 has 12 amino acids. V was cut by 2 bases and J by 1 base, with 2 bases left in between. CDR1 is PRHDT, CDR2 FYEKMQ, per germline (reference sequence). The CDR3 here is CASSLLQETQYF. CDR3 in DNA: TGTGCCAGCAGCTTACTCCAAGAGACCCAGTACTTC.

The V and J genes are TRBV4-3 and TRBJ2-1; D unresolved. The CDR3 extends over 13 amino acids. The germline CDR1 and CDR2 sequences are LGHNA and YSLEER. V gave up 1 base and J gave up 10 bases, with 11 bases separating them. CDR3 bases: TGCGCCAGCAGCCAAGTCTCCGGAACGGAGCAGTTCTTC. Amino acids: CASSQVSGTEQFF.